This record concerns one T cell receptor beta chain sequence. Antigen specificity is unknown. Germline-derived CDR1 and CDR2 are SGHKS and YYEKEE (reference sequence). The length of the CDR3 is 12 residues. V gave up 5 bases and J gave up 5 bases; unmatched junction bases: 1. PCR was performed using 60 Vbeta and 13 Jbeta primers. Only in-frame clones appear in the TCRdb table, and some are missing; sequencing was by immunoSEQ multiplex PCR. This table holds roughly 200,000 clones, more than 60% found once. These data originate in a study of cytomegalovirus exposure and HLA in healthy donors. Study-wide points: Cytomegalovirus-associated status was assigned to 150 to 200 TCR beta chains. A missense variant in DCLRE1C was later tied to TCR beta V- and J-gene trimming. Confirmation was obtained in vitro that three CMV-associated chains are specific for CMV antigens. Most TCRs appeared rarely, but some public TCRs recurred in many donors.

The TCR originated in a woman aged 55-70 years in good health and CMV-seropositive. This chain links TRBV5-5 with TRBJ1-5, with 7 bases fitting TRBD1. The specimen was PBMCs. CDR3 amino acids: CASSTGDQPQHF. For the CDR3, the DNA is TGTGCCAGCAGTACAGGGGATCAGCCCCAGCATTTT.